Listed below are T cell receptor beta chains from one sample, sequenced in a study of cytomegalovirus exposure and HLA in healthy donors. Measured with immunoSEQ multiplex PCR; TCRdb has only the in-frame clones, and not every one. In the table there are roughly 84,000 clones, less than 80% of which are singletons. The specimen sequenced was PBMCs. The origin of the receptors is a middle-aged woman in good health and CMV-seropositive. Both conserved end residues are part of each CDR3. A D gene is named only where the DNA matches it firmly. Part of the rows lack a size; the others show once, few, many or a class for expanded clones.

TRBV29-1	TRBJ2-7	NA	TRBD1	CSPMATRGFFSAYEQYF	TGCAGCCCCATGGCGACCAGGGGGTTCTTTTCCGCCTACGAGCAGTACTTC
TRBV19	TRBJ2-7	NA	NA	CASSPNSYEQYF	TGTGCCAGTAGTCCCAACTCCTACGAGCAGTACTTC
TRBV18	TRBJ2-7	NA	NA	CASSPNRVTYF	TGTGCCAGCTCACCGAACAGGGTAACGTACTTC
TRBV19	TRBJ1-5	NA	NA	CASSLGQNSNQPQHF	TGTGCCAGTAGCCTCGGACAGAATAGCAATCAGCCCCAGCATTTT
TRBV10-3	TRBJ1-2	few	TRBD1	CATSDRTNHYGYTF	TGTGCCACCTCGGACAGGACCAATCACTATGGCTACACCTTC
TRBV5-8	TRBJ2-5	NA	TRBD1	CASSLGQGQETQYF	TGTGCCAGCAGCTTGGGACAGGGGCAGGAGACCCAGTACTTC
TRBV11-2	TRBJ2-4	few	NA	CASSLVSAGNIQYF	TGTGCCAGCAGCTTAGTATCGGCGGGGAACATTCAGTACTTC
TRBV6-1	TRBJ1-2	NA	TRBD1	CASSDPTRTGNYGYTF	TGTGCCAGCAGTGACCCCACCAGGACAGGGAACTATGGCTACACCTTC
TRBV7-6	TRBJ1-1	NA	NA	CASSLAVGGTEAFF	TGTGCCAGCAGCTTAGCGGTCGGGGGCACTGAAGCTTTCTTT
TRBV19	TRBJ1-2	NA	TRBD1	CASSLDRGGVEGYTF	TGTGCCAGTAGTCTCGACAGGGGGGGCGTCGAGGGCTACACCTTC